One sample yielded the 10 T cell receptor beta chains listed below, sequenced in a study of blood T cell repertoires in COVID-19. Produced via immunoSEQ multiplex PCR; TCRdb's table is partial and in-frame only. The sample lists about 160,000 clones; approximately 83% were seen once. Sequencing used peripheral blood. All receptors derive from a woman at least 80 years old with active or convalescent COVID-19.

The chain links TRBV5-1 to TRBJ2-2, with D possibly matching TRBD2 (5 bases). Germline V gene sequence: CDR1 SGHRS, CDR2 YFSETQ. V shed 3 bases and J shed 3 bases, with 18 bases lying between them. The CDR3 loop spans 17 amino acids. The DNA of the CDR3 is TGCGCCAGCAGCTCGCCGTTGTGGGTCGGGGACACCGGGGAGCTGTTTTTT. This translates into CASSSPLWVGDTGELFF.

The genes are TRBV20-1 and TRBJ2-5; no clear D gene. CDR3 length: 11 amino acids. Germline-derived CDR1 and CDR2 are DFQATT and SNEGSKA (reference sequence). With 6 bases removed from V and 5 bases from J, the gap between germline ends came to 10 bases. CDR3 amino acids: CSAQNGETQYF. As DNA, the CDR3 is TGCAGTGCCCAGAATGGCGAGACCCAGTACTTC.

The chain links TRBV2 to TRBJ2-3, with D maybe TRBD1 (6 bases). Germline CDR1 reads SNHLY; CDR2 reads FYNNEI. This CDR3 has 17 amino acids. V was cut by 6 bases and J by 0 bases, with 19 bases left in between. The DNA of the CDR3 is TGTGCCAGCAGATCCCAGGGGTATTTTTCTAGCACAGATACGCAGTATTTT. This translates into CASRSQGYFSSTDTQYF.

J is TRBJ1-1 and V is TRBV19; no firm D call. The ends were cut back, 4 bases at V and 0 bases at J, with 6 bases in the middle. Germline V gene data show CDR1 as LNHDA and CDR2 as SQIVND (reference sequence). The length of the CDR3 is 13 residues. The CDR3 is CASSTQVNTEAFF. CDR3 bases: TGTGCCAGTAGTACCCAGGTGAACACTGAAGCTTTCTTT.

The rearrangement links TRBV5-4 to TRBJ1-1, with TRBD1 matching over 8 bases. Trimming cost V 0 bases and J 2 bases; bases outside gene matches: 3. Germline V CDR1 and CDR2: SGHNT, YYREEE (reference sequence). The CDR3 is 15 amino acids. The CDR3 reads CASSLVGQGNTEAFF. In DNA form, the CDR3 reads TGTGCCAGCAGCTTGGTAGGACAGGGAAACACTGAAGCTTTCTTT.

This chain links TRBV5-4 with TRBJ1-1; a weak D match, TRBD1 (5 bases). The CDR3 consists of 12 residues. Germline V gene lookup returns CDR1 SGHNT and CDR2 YYREEE (reference sequence). Trimming left V 3 bases short and J 6 bases short, with 9 bases between. Here the CDR3 reads CASSSDRSEAFF. The CDR3 DNA reads as TGTGCCAGCAGCTCTGACAGATCTGAAGCTTTCTTT.

Only a few counts were recorded for this clone. This chain links TRBV19 with TRBJ1-5; a weak D match, TRBD1 (5 bases). The germline V gene has CDR1 LNHDA and CDR2 SQIVND (reference sequence). The V end lost 1 base, the J end lost 5 bases, and 6 bases lay between the germline ends. This CDR3 has 13 residues. The CDR3 nucleotides read TGTGCCAGTAGTATAGGGGGGGATCAGCCCCAGCATTTT. Protein sequence: CASSIGGDQPQHF.

The chain employs TRBV19 and TRBJ1-3; 8 bases map to TRBD1. The V and J ends lost 5 bases and 2 bases, in that order; junction bases with no gene match: 11. The CDR3 extends over 17 amino acids. Germline V CDR1 and CDR2: LNHDA, SQIVND (reference sequence). The CDR3 bases are TGTGCCAGTAGTCGGGCGGCAGGGGGCTTCACTGGAAACACCATATATTTT. Translating gives CASSRAAGGFTGNTIYF.

The chain couples TRBV27 to TRBJ2-7; D is perhaps TRBD2 (6 bases). Deletions cut 6 bases from V and 1 base from J, with 13 bases between. Germline lookup yields CDR1 MNHEY and CDR2 SMNVEV (reference sequence). This CDR3 has 14 residues. In nucleotides, the CDR3 is TGTGCCAGCAGCCCTCGGGACTTTTCCTACGAGCAGTACTTC. It yields the protein CASSPRDFSYEQYF.

V usage is TRBV7-2 and J usage is TRBJ2-3, with D maybe TRBD1 (5 bases). Deletions cut 8 bases from V and 2 bases from J, with 20 bases between. Germline loops: CDR1 SGHTA, CDR2 FQGNSA. The CDR3 is made up of 16 amino acids. CDR3 sequence reads: CASGAQGHSVTDTQYF. As DNA, the CDR3 is TGTGCCAGCGGGGCCCAAGGACACTCGGTCACAGATACGCAGTATTTT.